This T cell receptor (beta chain) derives from a study of Ad26.COV2.S vaccination and SARS-CoV-2 variants. Study results and caveats: Recipients given vaccine exceeded placebo recipients in spike-specific TCR breadth.

Remarks on this clone: The antigen is undetermined.

V lost 4 bases to trimming and J lost 6 bases; unmatched junction nucleotides: 5. Germline loops: CDR1 LGHNA, CDR2 YSLEER. CDR3 length equals 13 residues. Method: immunoSEQ multiplex PCR; TCRdb's copy keeps in-frame clones and lacks some. Here the sample spans hundreds of thousands of clones, about nine tenths being singletons. Treatment denoted: about 20 received Ad26.COV2.S at low or high dose, single or two shots; roughly five received placebo; per-sample allocation not given. Sampling happened 63 days after the first vaccine or placebo injection. This Boston cohort included adults aged 18-55 years.

The TCR sequence derives from a person between 18 and 65 years old who received the Ad26.COV2.S COVID-19 vaccine or a placebo. The specimen comprised peripheral blood, sampled in a trial of Ad26.COV2.S vaccine versus placebo. V is TRBV4-3 and J is TRBJ1-2; TRBD1 matches 7 bases. The CDR3 reads CASSLQGRNGYTF. The CDR3 DNA reads as TGCGCCAGCAGCCTACAGGGGCGAAATGGCTACACCTTC.